Given below is one TCR beta chain in context. CDR3 length equals 14 residues. V lost 4 bases to trimming and J lost 7 bases, with 17 bases between them. Germline V gives CDR1 SGHRS, CDR2 YFSETQ. The record originates from a study of T-cell reconstitution after alpha-beta-depleted transplantation in children. As it was prepared, the TCRbeta library received unique molecular identifiers. TCRdb independently ran MiXCR on the PCR reads; one entry per CDR3 protein. The data contain almost 400,000 distinct CDR3 sequences, roughly 22% of them singletons. The V and J genes are TRBV5-1 and TRBJ2-5, with D unresolved. The receptor was isolated from a human donor who donated a stem cell graft to a child with acute myeloid leukemia. The sample consisted of PBMCs from the stem cell graft donor, taken from the stem cell graft. The CDR3 DNA is TGCGCCAGCAGCCCGTCGCAGGTTTCGGGGACCCAGTACTTC. Protein product: CASSPSQVSGTQYF.